This TCR beta chain was recovered during a study of CD4+ T cells in melanoma. Study observations and caveats: CD8+ T cell, macrophage and B cell function reportedly correlated with neoantigen-specific CD4+ T cells.

In regard to this clone: What it binds is not known.

Using immunoSEQ multiplex PCR, the repertoire was profiled, and TCRdb retains in-frame clones only, with some absent. The sample has some 10,000 clones, 60% to 80% seen once. The CDR3 covers 14 residues. V lost 1 base to trimming and J lost 1 base, with 10 bases between them. CDR1 GTSNPN and CDR2 SVGIG come from the germline V gene (reference sequence). The chain couples TRBV30 to TRBJ1-1; unclear D gene. Material: peripheral blood. This sequence originates from a human donor with melanoma. Written as DNA, the CDR3 is TGTGCCTGGAGTGCCCTGACACCGAACACTGAAGCTTTCTTT. Residues: CAWSALTPNTEAFF.